Reported below is one T cell receptor (beta chain). Which antigen it targets is not known. No base quality values were provided; no much bigger clone lies one nucleotide off. Synthetic TCR analog templates were spiked into each PCR so that absolute template abundance could be estimated from read counts. The immunoSEQ assay was used to amplify TCRbeta CDR3 regions from genomic DNA with bias-controlled V and J gene primers. Sequencing of rearranged TCRbeta segments was done at approximately 20X coverage. On the study's bioinformatics: Sequencing errors were corrected by clustering and CDR3s were annotated against IMGT to assign V, D and J genes. Only productive TCRbeta rearrangements were used in downstream analyses, excluding out-of-frame or stop-codon sequences. Clonality was computed as one minus Shannon entropy normalized by the log of the number of unique productive sequences. Fisher's exact test with Benjamini-Hochberg correction, at a threshold of adjusted p below 0.01, was used to find clones that differed between time points or between blood and tumor. TCRdb retrieved this table from immuneACCESS and kept in-frame rearrangements only. Not all clones are present; in checked studies, unresolved V genes account for under half, and no reason is known for the remainder. D and trimming come from the DNA, and the V and J calls and clone size come from that table. Present in this sample are approximately 72,000 clones, 70% to 90% of which were seen just once. Of the sample, more than 13% falls within the top ten clones.

CDR1 and CDR2, looked up from the germline V gene (reference sequence), are SGHNT and YYREEE. V is shortened by 4 bases, J by 5 bases, and the region joining them spans 24 bases. The CDR3 goes from the cysteine to the phenylalanine over 17 residues. The retained sequence is limited to the CDR3, 51 bases, with the frame set at the first base. The time point tag for this specimen amounts to: pretreatment peripheral blood. A cohort of around 28 patients with locally advanced or metastatic urothelial carcinoma, treated at Memorial Sloan Kettering on a trial protocol, was included. Peripheral blood mononuclear cells were collected pretreatment and during treatment, at between 1 and 8 total time points per patient. The Qiagen DNeasy Blood extraction kit was used to purify genomic DNA from total PBMCs and tumor samples. Collected pretreatment and during treatment, PBMCs were isolated and stored as previously described.

The data were taken from a study of PD-L1 blockade in urothelial cancer (dated by TCRdb to the late 2010s). About the investigation overall: Therapy was started around 2014 for all patients, and atezolizumab 1,200 mg was administered intravenously every 3 weeks. About 90% of the roughly 30 patients were males with bladder-origin urothelial cancer, and about 60% of the roughly 29 reported a prior smoking history. An ECOG performance status of 0 or 1 was recorded for the patients, and 0 to 3 prior chemotherapy regimens had been received by the patients. Blood samples were analyzed at two time points: 3 weeks after treatment start (second dose) and 6 weeks after treatment start. Blood samples gave a median of about 150,000 T cells and tens of thousands of unique TCRs, with a median clonality of roughly 0.081. The study was an exploratory multi-omic analysis of somatic, immune and clinical correlates of response to PD-L1 blockade with atezolizumab in urothelial cancer. Pretreatment tumor samples, along with matched peripheral blood serially collected before and after atezolizumab treatment, were subjected to TCR sequencing. Durable clinical benefit was defined as a progression-free survival longer than 6 months, and TCR features were additionally tested against progression-free survival and overall survival. Whole exome sequencing and RNA sequencing of pretreatment tumors were performed alongside TCR sequencing in the same patients. Eight to ten patients achieved durable clinical benefit and approximately 20 did not. Pretreatment blood TCR-seq was available for under 35 patients, at least one posttreatment blood collection was obtained for around 25 patients, and tumor TCR-seq was available for around 25 patients. On the study overall, not on this receptor specifically: Improved progression-free and overall survival was associated with having pretreatment peripheral blood TCR clonality below the median. Because the sample size was small (n of about 30) and many exploratory analyses were performed, the results are intended to be hypothesis-generating. Greater expansion of tumor-associated TCR clones in peripheral blood 3 weeks after the start of treatment was observed in patients with durable benefit (n ≈ 22, p = 0.022).

The sample was PBMCs, taken around atezolizumab (anti-PD-L1) treatment. This TCR came from a man aged 60-69 years with urothelial cancer. The sequence joins TRBV5-4 to TRBJ2-5; the D gene lacks a confident call. The CDR3 region: CASSLPASWLLGETQYF. The bases read TGTGCCAGCAGCCTGCCGGCCTCTTGGTTATTGGGCGAGACCCAGTACTTC.